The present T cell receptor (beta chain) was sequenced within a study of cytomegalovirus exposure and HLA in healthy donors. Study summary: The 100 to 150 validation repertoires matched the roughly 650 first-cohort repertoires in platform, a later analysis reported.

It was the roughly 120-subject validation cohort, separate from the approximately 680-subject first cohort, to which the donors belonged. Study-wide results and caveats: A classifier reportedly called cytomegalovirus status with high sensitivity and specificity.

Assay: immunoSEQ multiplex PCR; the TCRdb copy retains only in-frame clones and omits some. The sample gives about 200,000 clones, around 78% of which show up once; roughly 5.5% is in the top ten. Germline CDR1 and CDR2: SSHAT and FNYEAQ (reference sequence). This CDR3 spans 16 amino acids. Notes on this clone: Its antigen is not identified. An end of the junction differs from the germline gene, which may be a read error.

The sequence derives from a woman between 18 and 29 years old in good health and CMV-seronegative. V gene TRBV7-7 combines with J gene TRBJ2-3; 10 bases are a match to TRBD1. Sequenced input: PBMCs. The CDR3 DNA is TGTGCTAGCAGCGCTACCGGGACAGGGGTTGGAGATACGCAGTATTTT. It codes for CASSATGTGVGDTQYF.